What follows are 22 T cell receptor beta chains derived from one specimen sequenced in a study of early T cells in non-severe SARS-CoV-2 infection. TCRdb called the 5' RACE reads again in MiXCR, with one record for every CDR3 protein. The sample contains more than 75,000 distinct CDR3 sequences, less than 15% of which appear only once. Sequenced sample: whole blood. All receptors derive from an adult who was a healthcare worker with PCR-confirmed SARS-CoV-2 infection or an uninfected control (not recorded which).

V is TRBV7-9 and J is TRBJ2-5, with a tentative D call TRBD2 (6 bases). This CDR3 has 14 amino acids. Germline V CDR1 and CDR2: SEHNR, FQNEAQ (reference sequence). V was cut by 3 bases and J by 3 bases, with 11 bases left in between. CDR3 coding DNA: TGTGCCAGCAGCTTTGCCGGGACTGAAGAGACCCAGTACTTC. Protein: CASSFAGTEETQYF.

Remarks on this clonotype: The junction does not match germline at one end; this may be a read error. The chain carries TRBV28 and TRBJ2-7, with D tentatively TRBD1 (6 bases). Looked up from germline, CDR1 is MDHEN and CDR2 is SYDVKM. The CDR3 extends over 12 amino acids. The CDR3 coding sequence is TGTGCCAGCAGTTTAGTAGTGGGGGCCCCTAGGTTC. Protein sequence: CASSLVVGAPRF.

This clonotype appeared once. The chain carries TRBV12-3 or TRBV12-4 and TRBJ2-7, with 9 bases fitting TRBD1. This CDR3 region has 15 residues. V dropped 6 bases and J dropped 6; count of bases not matched to a gene: 12. The CDR3 sequence is CASRPRGTGSLEQYF. CDR3 sequence (DNA): TGTGCCAGCAGGCCCAGGGGGACAGGGTCCCTCGAGCAGTACTTC.

This clonotype has a handful of counts. The chain couples TRBV12-3 or TRBV12-4 to TRBJ1-1; D is uncertain. V was trimmed by 0 bases and J by 10 bases, leaving 12 bases between them. The CDR3 totals 13 residues. Here the CDR3 DNA reads TGTGCCAGCAGTTTAGCTTCTTGGACGGTAGCTTTCTTT. Its protein is CASSLASWTVAFF.

The gene calls are TRBV28 and TRBJ1-2; no clear D. The germline gives CDR1 MDHEN, CDR2 SYDVKM. Trimming removed 6 bases from V and 6 bases from J, with 17 bases in between. CDR3 length: 14 amino acids. The CDR3 loop is CASSTLPRGDGYTF. In DNA form, the CDR3 reads TGTGCCAGCAGCACCCTACCGCGGGGAGATGGCTACACCTTC.

The table lists this clonotype with a few counts. V gene TRBV28 combines with J gene TRBJ2-5; D is possibly TRBD1 or TRBD2 (5 bases each). Trimming stripped 5 bases from V and 1 base from J, with 14 bases between. Germline loops: CDR1 MDHEN, CDR2 SYDVKM. CDR3 length equals 15 residues. CDR3 DNA sequence: TGTGCCAGCAGTCGCCTAGGGACGGGCCAAGAGACCCAGTACTTC. Translation: CASSRLGTGQETQYF.

The chain couples TRBV28 to TRBJ1-1; D uncertain. Germline lookup yields CDR1 MDHEN and CDR2 SYDVKM. The CDR3 extends over 11 amino acids. V gave up 4 bases and J gave up 11 bases, with 11 bases separating them. This chain's CDR3 is CASSYSLVAFF. CDR3 DNA sequence: TGTGCCAGCAGTTATTCACTCGTGGCTTTCTTT.

In DNA form, the CDR3 reads TGTGCCAGCAGCCTGGGGGGTTACTCAAATGAAAAACTGTTTTTT. Its translation: CASSLGGYSNEKLFF. The V call is TRBV11-2, the J call TRBJ1-4, with D perhaps TRBD1 (5 bases). The CDR3 totals 15 residues. Germline CDR1 SGHAT, CDR2 FQNNGV. V was pared by 5 bases and J by 5 bases, with 15 bases between.

This rearrangement joins TRBV2 to TRBJ1-5; maybe TRBD1 (5 bases). The CDR3 length is 14 residues. The germline CDR1 and CDR2 sequences are SNHLY and FYNNEI. Trimming pared 6 bases from V and 0 bases from J, leaving 9 bases between. The CDR3 loop is CASRGTASNQPQHF. CDR3 nucleotide sequence: TGTGCCAGCAGGGGGACTGCTAGCAATCAGCCCCAGCATTTT. Together with reference TRBV2 and TRBJ1-5, the CDR3 gives the full variable domain: EPEVTQTPSHQVTQMGQEVILRCVPISNHLYFYWYRQILGQKVEFLVSFYNNEISEKSEIFDDQFSVERPDGSNFTLKIRSTKLEDSAMYFCASRGTASNQPQHFGDGTRLSIL.

In regard to this clonotype: This CDR3 fails to terminate in the conserved phenylalanine or tryptophan, so it likely reflects a read error. Because the CDR3's place on the DNA is in doubt, the DNA is left out and the CDR3 is given as listed by TCRdb. The chain combines TRBV4-1 with TRBJ2-1; TRBD1 is taken as the D call from the table, unchecked against the DNA. Germline-derived CDR1 and CDR2 are MGHRA and YSYEKL. The CDR3 length equals 12 residues, ends included. CDR3 in amino acids: CASSQGEGALVS.

CDR3 region: CATSPRTGTGELFF. CDR3 in DNA: TGTGCCACCAGCCCCCGGACAGGCACCGGGGAGCTGTTTTTT. The chain recombines TRBV15 with TRBJ2-2, with 7 bases matching TRBD1. V lost 5 bases and J lost 4; bases outside the gene matches: 4. The CDR3 consists of 14 residues. CDR1 LNHNV and CDR2 YYDKDF come from the germline V gene (reference sequence).

This chain's CDR3 is CASSLAGSNEQYF. As DNA, the CDR3 is TGTGCCAGCAGCTTGGCGGGCTCTAACGAGCAGTACTTC. The chain employs TRBV7-9 and TRBJ2-7; TRBD2 is a possible D gene (5 bases). Between the trimmed V and J ends, which lost 3 bases and 5 bases, there was a span of 11 bases. The CDR3 sequence is 13 residues long. Germline V gives CDR1 SEHNR, CDR2 FQNEAQ (reference sequence).

In its sample, this clonotype was seen a few times. The V call is TRBV7-6, the J call TRBJ2-1, with a possible D match to TRBD2 (5 bases). Germline V gene sequence: CDR1 SGHVS, CDR2 FNYEAQ. Trimming removed 7 bases at V and 3 bases at J, with 16 bases between. This CDR3 comprises 15 residues. CDR3 in amino acids: CASKKGALNYNEQFF. The CDR3 DNA follows: TGTGCCAGCAAGAAGGGAGCCTTAAACTACAATGAGCAGTTCTTC.

The chain recombines TRBV2 with TRBJ2-3, with D possibly TRBD1 on 5 matching bases. The CDR3 loop spans 14 amino acids. Trimming removed 11 bases at V and 5 bases at J, with 20 bases between. Germline V gives CDR1 SNHLY, CDR2 FYNNEI. DNA of the CDR3: TGTGCCGTAAAGAAGGCCAGGGCTGGAGATACGCAGTATTTT. This sequence encodes CAVKKARAGDTQYF.

This clonotype showed up many times. The chain has TRBV20-1 and TRBJ2-3, with TRBD2 matching 7 bases. The CDR3 has 12 amino acids. Germline lookup yields CDR1 DFQATT and CDR2 SNEGSKA (reference sequence). CDR3 sequence reads: CARLARADTQYF. CDR3 DNA: TGCGCTAGACTAGCCCGGGCAGATACGCAGTATTTT.

The chain couples TRBV7-6 to TRBJ1-1, with 8 bases matching TRBD1. The CDR3 sequence is 14 residues long. Germline lookup yields CDR1 SGHVS and CDR2 FNYEAQ. Trimming removed 5 bases from V and 0 bases from J; junction bases left unmatched: 2. The CDR3 sequence is CASSRQGLNTEAFF. CDR3 DNA sequence: TGTGCCAGCAGCCGACAGGGGCTGAACACTGAAGCTTTCTTT. The full variable domain, its missing parts supplied by reference TRBV7-6 and TRBJ1-1, is GAGVSQSPRYKVTKRGQDVALRCDPISGHVSLYWYRQALGQGPEFLTYFNYEAQQDKSGLPNDRFSAERPEGSISTLTIQRTEQRDSAMYRCASSRQGLNTEAFFGQGTRLTVV.

The chain employs TRBV3-1 and TRBJ1-6; 7 bases agree with TRBD1. V gave up 1 base and J gave up 0 bases; unmatched junction bases: 6. The CDR3 is made up of 18 amino acids. Germline V gene sequence: CDR1 LGHDT, CDR2 YNNKEL (reference sequence). CDR3 DNA: TGTGCCAGCAGCCAAGCCTCAGGGACAGTCTCCTATAATTCACCCCTCCACTTT. Its protein product is CASSQASGTVSYNSPLHF.

J is TRBJ2-7 and V is TRBV28; D is unclear. Per the germline V gene, CDR1 is MDHEN and CDR2 is SYDVKM. This CDR3 contains 12 residues. V dropped 5 bases and J dropped 6 bases, with 11 bases sitting between them. This CDR3 reads CASSADGREQYF. The CDR3 DNA is TGTGCCAGCAGTGCGGACGGCCGCGAGCAGTACTTC. The full variable domain, in which reference TRBV28 and TRBJ2-7 provide the parts outside the CDR3, is DVKVTQSSRYLVKRTGEKVFLECVQDMDHENMFWYRQDPGLGLRLIYFSYDVKMKEKGDIPEGYSVSREKKERFSLILESASTNQTSMYLCASSADGREQYFGPGTRLTVT.

There are a few counts of this clonotype. This rearrangement joins TRBV28 to TRBJ1-1; D call uncertain. The CDR3 extends over 13 amino acids. Per the germline V gene, CDR1 is MDHEN and CDR2 is SYDVKM. The germline V and J ends were trimmed by 5 bases and 11 bases, with 18 bases remaining between them. This CDR3 reads CASSPTYSRRAFF. The CDR3 nucleotides are TGTGCCAGCAGTCCAACATATTCTCGAAGGGCTTTCTTT.

The chain joins TRBV7-9 to TRBJ1-2; 7 nucleotides match TRBD1. CDR1 and CDR2 from the germline V gene are SEHNR and FQNEAQ (reference sequence). J gave up 7 bases and V 5 bases, and 7 bases lay outside the gene matches. The CDR3 is 13 residues long. The DNA for the CDR3 is TGTGCCAGCAGCCCGGCCCAGGGGGGTGGCTACACCTTC. Its translation: CASSPAQGGGYTF. The whole variable domain, filled in from reference TRBV7-9 and TRBJ1-2, reads DTGVSQNPRHKITKRGQNVTFRCDPISEHNRLYWYRQTLGQGPEFLTYFQNEAQLEKSRLLSDRFSAERPKGSFSTLEIQRTEQGDSAMYLCASSPAQGGGYTFGSGTRLTVV.

This clonotype occurred a few times. V is TRBV6-2 or TRBV6-3 and J is TRBJ2-7; 7 bases are shared with TRBD1. Unmatched junction bases numbered 7, after V lost 2 bases and J lost 3 bases. The CDR3 covers 15 residues. In germline, CDR1 is MNHEY, CDR2 SVGEGT. The DNA of the CDR3 is TGTGCCAGCAGTTACGGGACAGCGGCCAACTACGAGCAGTACTTC. Residues: CASSYGTAANYEQYF.

V and J are TRBV20-1 and TRBJ2-1; TRBD2 aligns across 8 bases. CDR3 length: 17 residues. Germline values: CDR1 DFQATT, CDR2 SNEGSKA (reference sequence). J gave up 6 bases and V 3 bases, and 16 bases lay outside the gene matches. The DNA of the CDR3 is TGCAGTGCTAGTAACCTAAGGGTTGCGGGGGGCCTCAATGAGCAGTTCTTC. Encoded protein: CSASNLRVAGGLNEQFF.